Reported below is one TCR beta chain. Its antigen is as yet unknown. Other DNA sequences within the sample encode an identical CDR3. Data came from immunoSEQ multiplex PCR; TCRdb stores just in-frame clones and leaves some out. The repertoire has tens of thousands of clones, roughly nine tenths of them found once; the top ten carry roughly 7.7%. The CDR3 is 14 residues long. Germline V lookup: CDR1 KGHSH, CDR2 LQKENI. The V end lost 2 bases, the J end lost 4 bases, and 9 bases lay between the germline ends. The sample originates from a study of T cell responses to AZD1222 COVID-19 vaccine. Study outcomes and limitations: A reported finding is that nearly half of spike-specific TCRs target unmutated variant regions. AZD1222 recipients seropositive at baseline numbered only six or seven. Donors skewed white British and female; clonal diversity was possibly underestimated.

The sample consisted of peripheral blood, taken on day 0 of AZD1222 vaccination. This TCR came from an adult in good health. The chain employs TRBV18 and TRBJ1-3; D perhaps matches TRBD1 (5 bases). CDR3 nucleotides: TGTGCCAGCTCACCAGGGGCAGGAGGAAACACCATATATTTT. It translates to CASSPGAGGNTIYF.